Presented here are 19 T cell receptor beta chains from one specimen sequenced in a study of blood T cell repertoires in COVID-19. Repertoires were generated with immunoSEQ multiplex PCR, while TCRdb's copy carries only in-frame clones and drops some. The sample yields 150,000 or so clones, 80% to 90% seen once. Sequencing was carried out using peripheral blood. The receptors stem from an elderly man with acute or convalescent COVID-19.

This clone was recorded once. The V gene is TRBV3-1 (or the pseudogene TRBV3-2), the J gene TRBJ2-4; 7 positions agree with TRBD2. Germline V gene sequence: CDR1 LGHDT, CDR2 YNNKEL (reference sequence). The J segment lost 2 bases and the V segment lost 3 bases, leaving 7 bases of the junction unmatched. This CDR3 region has 16 residues. The CDR3 DNA reads TGTGCCAGCAGCCATTGGGAGGGGTCAACCAAAAACATTCAGTACTTC. Translation: CASSHWEGSTKNIQYF.

The chain recombines TRBV20-1 with TRBJ1-5; 7 nucleotides agree with TRBD1. Germline V gene data show CDR1 as DFQATT and CDR2 as SNEGSKA (reference sequence). The CDR3 runs 16 residues. Losses at the gene ends were 3 bases for V and 0 bases for J; bases not matched to a gene: 8. The CDR3 here is CSASEGGIYSNQPQHF. As DNA, the CDR3 is TGCAGTGCTAGTGAAGGGGGCATTTATAGCAATCAGCCCCAGCATTTT.

The J gene is TRBJ2-7, the V gene TRBV15; 8 nucleotides match TRBD1. Looked up from germline, CDR1 is LNHNV and CDR2 is YYDKDF (reference sequence). J was trimmed by 3 bases and V by 5 bases; bases with no gene match: 12. This CDR3 region has 16 residues. In nucleotides, the CDR3 is TGTGCCACCAGCGAAGACGACAGGGGAGGTAACTACGAGCAGTACTTC. Translated, it gives CATSEDDRGGNYEQYF.

As for this clone: Because the CDR3's place on the DNA is in doubt, the DNA is left out and the CDR3 is given as listed by TCRdb. The CDR3 loop is CASSFAAGTGTGFTYGFGAFF. This chain joins TRBV12-1 and TRBJ1-1; no check of the table's D call, TRBD1, against the DNA was made. TRBV12-1 is an annotated pseudogene. The CDR3 adds up to 21 amino acids, both ends counted.

The rearrangement joins TRBV5-1 to TRBJ2-5; D might be TRBD1 (6 bases). Trimming removed 4 bases at V and 4 bases at J, with 20 bases between. CDR1 and CDR2 (germline): SGHRS, YFSETQ. CDR3 length: 16 amino acids. As DNA, the CDR3 is TGCGCCAGCAGCCCCGCGGACAGTCTTTCTGGAGAGACCCAGTACTTC. As protein: CASSPADSLSGETQYF.

There are a few counts of this clone. The sample contains more than one DNA sequence encoding this CDR3. The chain couples TRBV4-1 to TRBJ1-1; tentative D call: TRBD1 (5 bases). Germline CDR1 and CDR2: MGHRA and YSYEKL. Trimming pared 0 bases from V and 1 base from J, leaving 9 bases between. CDR3 length: 15 residues. The CDR3 region is CASSQDSTGNTEAFF. CDR3 DNA: TGCGCCAGCAGCCAAGATTCCACAGGGAACACTGAAGCTTTCTTT.

This chain uses TRBV5-1 with TRBJ1-1; D remains ambiguous. Germline V lookup: CDR1 SGHRS, CDR2 YFSETQ. This CDR3 region has 15 residues. V lost 1 base, J lost 1 base, and 11 bases lay in between. As DNA, the CDR3 is TGCGCCAGCAGCTTGCGGGGATTGGGGAACACTGAAGCTTTCTTT. Translation gives CASSLRGLGNTEAFF.

The chain uses TRBV7-9 and TRBJ1-5; D unclear. Per germline, CDR1 SEHNR and CDR2 FQNEAQ (reference sequence). Trimming left V 1 base short and J 3 bases short, with 4 bases between. The CDR3 contains 13 residues. CDR3 in DNA: TGTGCCAGCAGCTTAGAATACAATCAGCCCCAGCATTTT. Amino acids: CASSLEYNQPQHF.

J is TRBJ2-7 and V is TRBV25-1; weak D call: TRBD1 (6 bases). Trimming removed 1 base from V and 4 bases from J, with 11 bases in between. Germline V CDR1 and CDR2: MGHDK, SYGVNS. CDR3 length: 14 amino acids. The CDR3 is CASSESGQIYEQYF. The DNA of the CDR3 is TGTGCCAGCAGTGAATCCGGACAGATTTACGAGCAGTACTTC.

The genes are TRBV5-3 and TRBJ1-5, with 8 bases matching TRBD1. TRBV5-3 is marked as an open reading frame, function uncertain. This CDR3 region has 18 residues. J lost 0 bases, V lost 9 bases, and 17 bases had no gene match. The DNA for the CDR3 is TGTGCCAACACGCAGGACAGGGCGTACACCGATAGCAATCAGCCCCAGCATTTT. As protein: CANTQDRAYTDSNQPQHF.

This rearrangement joins TRBV18 to TRBJ1-4; TRBD1 agrees at 9 bases. Germline V gene data show CDR1 as KGHSH and CDR2 as LQKENI. The CDR3 loop spans 15 amino acids. V gave up 3 bases and J gave up 4 bases; unmatched junction bases: 3. CDR3 loop: CASSPRTGDNEKLFF. DNA for the CDR3: TGTGCCAGCTCACCTAGGACAGGGGATAATGAAAAACTGTTTTTT.

This rearrangement joins TRBV11-1 to TRBJ2-1; TRBD2 matches at 10 bases. This CDR3 spans 13 amino acids. With 5 bases clipped from V and 9 bases from J, the junction kept 4 bases outside the gene matches. CDR1 and CDR2 from the germline V gene are SGHAT and FQDESV (reference sequence). DNA of the CDR3: TGTGCCAGCAGCACCCGGACTAGCGGTGAGCAGTTCTTC. This translates into CASSTRTSGEQFF.

V is TRBV3-1 (or the pseudogene TRBV3-2) and J is TRBJ1-4, with no clear D. CDR3 length equals 14 residues. Per germline, CDR1 LGHDT and CDR2 YNNKEL (reference sequence). V lost 6 bases and J lost 5, with 13 bases in between. For the CDR3, the DNA is TGTGCCAGCAGTCTAACCGGCGGGAATGAAAAACTGTTTTTT. As protein: CASSLTGGNEKLFF.

The gene calls are TRBV3-1 (or the pseudogene TRBV3-2) and TRBJ2-3; TRBD2 matches 8 bases. J lost 7 bases, V lost 4 bases, and 10 bases had no gene match. Germline V gene sequence: CDR1 LGHDT, CDR2 YNNKEL (reference sequence). The CDR3 length is 15 residues. The CDR3 loop reads CASSPSGGQGNTQYF. The CDR3 bases are TGTGCCAGCAGCCCAAGCGGGGGTCAGGGGAATACGCAGTATTTT.

CDR3: CASSSQTGTDTQYF. The CDR3 nucleotides read TGTGCCAGCAGCTCACAAACAGGGACAGATACGCAGTATTTT. V is TRBV5-5 and J is TRBJ2-3; D is perhaps TRBD1 (6 bases). This CDR3 has 14 amino acids. Germline V gene lookup returns CDR1 SGHKS and CDR2 YYEKEE (reference sequence). V lost 3 bases and J 3 bases, leaving 11 bases between the germline ends. The variable domain in full, with the rest retrieved from reference TRBV5-5 and TRBJ2-3, is DAGVTQSPTHLIKTRGQQVTLRCSPISGHKSVSWYQQVLGQGPQFIFQYYEKEERGRGNFPDRFSARQFPNYSSELNVNALLLGDSALYLCASSSQTGTDTQYFGPGTRLTVL.

The CDR3 here is CASSSGLAGEYTGELFF. In DNA, the CDR3 is TGTGCCAGCAGCTCCGGACTAGCGGGAGAGTACACCGGGGAGCTGTTTTTT. The genes are TRBV5-4 and TRBJ2-2; 13 nucleotides match TRBD2. Germline V CDR1 and CDR2: SGHNT, YYREEE (reference sequence). This CDR3 has 17 amino acids. V gave up 3 bases and J gave up 3 bases; unmatched junction bases: 5.

This chain connects TRBV12-3 or TRBV12-4 to TRBJ1-1; D gene ambiguous. This CDR3 is 13 amino acids long. Trimming took off 7 bases at V and 7 bases at J, with 16 bases between the two ends. CDR3 nucleotide sequence: TGTGCCAGCACCCGCACCCCGGGAGGTGAAGCTTTCTTT. Its translation is CASTRTPGGEAFF.

The chain joins TRBV19 to TRBJ2-2; D gene unclear. The CDR3 sequence is 15 residues long. CDR1 and CDR2 from the germline V gene are LNHDA and SQIVND (reference sequence). Trimming took 8 bases from V and 1 from J, leaving 14 bases between them. The CDR3 sequence: CASGPLEWNTGELFF. CDR3 nucleotides: TGTGCCAGTGGTCCCTTAGAGTGGAACACCGGGGAGCTGTTTTTT.

The V gene is TRBV5-4, the J gene TRBJ2-3, with 12 bases lining up with TRBD2. The CDR3 extends over 14 amino acids. Germline-derived CDR1 and CDR2 are SGHNT and YYREEE (reference sequence). J was trimmed by 4 bases and V by 5 bases; bases with no gene match: 2. The CDR3 sequence is CASRASGRADTQYF. DNA for the CDR3: TGTGCCAGCAGGGCTAGCGGGAGGGCAGATACGCAGTATTTT.